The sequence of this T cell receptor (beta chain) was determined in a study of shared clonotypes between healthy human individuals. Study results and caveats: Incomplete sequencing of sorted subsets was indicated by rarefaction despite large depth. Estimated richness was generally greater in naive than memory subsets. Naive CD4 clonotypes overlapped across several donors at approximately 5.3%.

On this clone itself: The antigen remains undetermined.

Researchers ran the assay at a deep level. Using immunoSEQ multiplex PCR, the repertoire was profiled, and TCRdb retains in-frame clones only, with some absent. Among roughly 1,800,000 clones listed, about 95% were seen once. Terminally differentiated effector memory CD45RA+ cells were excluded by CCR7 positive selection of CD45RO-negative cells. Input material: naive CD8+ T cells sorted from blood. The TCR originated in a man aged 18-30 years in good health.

The CDR3 region is CASSQDRGTGTLTQYF. CDR3 nucleotide sequence: TGCGCCAGCAGCCAAGATAGGGGGACAGGGACACTTACGCAGTATTTT. The gene calls are TRBV4-1 and TRBJ2-3, with 9 bases that match TRBD1. V shed 0 bases, J shed 8 bases, and the junction held 9 bases outside the gene matches. The CDR3 contains 16 residues. From germline, CDR1 is MGHRA and CDR2 YSYEKL.